The rows below give T cell receptor beta chains drawn from one sample of a study of T cell responses to AZD1222 COVID-19 vaccine. The repertoire was sequenced with immunoSEQ multiplex PCR; TCRdb's copy has only in-frame clones and lacks some. The data show just under 75,000 clones, around 80% seen once. The sample here was peripheral blood, taken 28 days after the second AZD1222 dose. The source of these receptors is an adult who received the AZD1222 COVID-19 vaccine. Both conserved end residues are trimmed from each CDR3.

ASSRYRGQPQH	TRBV10-2
ASSRGGGGEKLF	TRBV18
ASSPRGGWAYEQY	TRBV27
ASSLAVVTATNEKLF	TRBV7-8
ASKNGQTSYEQY	TRBV28
ASSLLYDTEAF	TRBV14
ASSSVETNEKLF	TRBV28
ASSPGQLYSNQPQH	TRBV19
ASSLGRVNTEAF	TRBV7-2
AWSVGGTGKKAF	TRBV30
ASSVGVNSPLH	TRBV19
ASSFLGGSPYEQY	TRBV28
ASSFERNYGYT	TRBV5-1
ASSLQAGDTGELF	TRBV7-9
SASGWAYNSPLH	TRBV20-1
ASSRKRQGWNYGYT	TRBV18
ASRRSTFLYEQY	TRBV2
ASSQGNTIY	TRBV3-1/TRBV3-2
ASSPLHSGTGNYEQY	TRBV19
SVEIRGDAAYGYT	TRBV29-1
ASSSLGGARNHGYT	TRBV27
ASSLQEGTSREQY	TRBV6-5
AWSPGQGSRQPQH	TRBV30
ASSLAEASGTYEQY	TRBV7-2
ASSEAGETGELF	TRBV6-1
ASSQDLVSRGSTVTGELF	TRBV4-3
AITKGNEQF	TRBV10-3
ASKEGASGANVLT	TRBV19
ASSQDLDRLAKNIQY	TRBV4-1
ASRPGTSITDTQY	TRBV6-5
ASSRTAYGYT	TRBV3-1/TRBV3-2
ASSLGDKYQPQH	TRBV19
ASSLDRAEGYT	TRBV5-6
ASSLSGQGRSPLH	TRBV27
ASSPTENGYT	TRBV11-2
ASSSRVQPGNTIY	TRBV7-2
ASSDSRANQPQH	TRBV2